The subject of this entry is one T cell receptor (beta chain). Its antigen is not identified. The sample comes from a study of early T cells in non-severe SARS-CoV-2 infection. Study in general: Unsorted whole-blood RNA was sequenced in bulk, leaving chains unpaired. Study results and caveats: VDJdb matching skewed toward anti-spike CD8 responses, missing private and CD4 specificities.

Unique molecular identifiers (one per individual cDNA molecule) were attached. Via MiXCR, TCRdb re-called the 5' RACE reads, giving one row per CDR3 protein. This sample has tens of thousands of distinct CDR3 sequences, with around 13% found just once. The TCR comes from an adult who was a healthcare worker with PCR-confirmed SARS-CoV-2 infection or an uninfected control (not recorded which). The specimen was whole blood.

CDR3 sequence reads: CASSPFYQDRDYEQYF. The DNA of the CDR3 is TGTGCCAGCAGCCCCTTCTACCAGGACAGGGACTACGAGCAGTACTTC. The chain recombines TRBV7-9 with TRBJ2-7, with TRBD1 matching 8 bases. The CDR3 consists of 16 residues. V gave up 5 bases and J gave up 3 bases; unmatched junction bases: 12. Germline lookup yields CDR1 SEHNR and CDR2 FQNEAQ (reference sequence).